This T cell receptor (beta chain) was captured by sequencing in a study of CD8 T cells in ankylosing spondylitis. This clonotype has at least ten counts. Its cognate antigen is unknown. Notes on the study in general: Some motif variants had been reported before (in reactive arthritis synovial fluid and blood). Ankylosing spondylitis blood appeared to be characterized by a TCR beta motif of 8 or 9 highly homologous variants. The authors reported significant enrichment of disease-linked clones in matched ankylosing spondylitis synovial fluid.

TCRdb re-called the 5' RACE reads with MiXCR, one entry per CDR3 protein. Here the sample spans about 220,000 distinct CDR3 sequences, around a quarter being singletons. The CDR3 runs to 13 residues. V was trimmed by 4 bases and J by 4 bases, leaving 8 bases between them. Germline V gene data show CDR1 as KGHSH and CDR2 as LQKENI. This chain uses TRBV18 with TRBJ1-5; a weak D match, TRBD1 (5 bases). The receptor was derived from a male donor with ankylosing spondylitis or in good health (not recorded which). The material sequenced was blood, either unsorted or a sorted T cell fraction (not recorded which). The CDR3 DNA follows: TGTGCCAGCTCACTCTCAGGGAATCAGCCCCAGCATTTT. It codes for CASSLSGNQPQHF.